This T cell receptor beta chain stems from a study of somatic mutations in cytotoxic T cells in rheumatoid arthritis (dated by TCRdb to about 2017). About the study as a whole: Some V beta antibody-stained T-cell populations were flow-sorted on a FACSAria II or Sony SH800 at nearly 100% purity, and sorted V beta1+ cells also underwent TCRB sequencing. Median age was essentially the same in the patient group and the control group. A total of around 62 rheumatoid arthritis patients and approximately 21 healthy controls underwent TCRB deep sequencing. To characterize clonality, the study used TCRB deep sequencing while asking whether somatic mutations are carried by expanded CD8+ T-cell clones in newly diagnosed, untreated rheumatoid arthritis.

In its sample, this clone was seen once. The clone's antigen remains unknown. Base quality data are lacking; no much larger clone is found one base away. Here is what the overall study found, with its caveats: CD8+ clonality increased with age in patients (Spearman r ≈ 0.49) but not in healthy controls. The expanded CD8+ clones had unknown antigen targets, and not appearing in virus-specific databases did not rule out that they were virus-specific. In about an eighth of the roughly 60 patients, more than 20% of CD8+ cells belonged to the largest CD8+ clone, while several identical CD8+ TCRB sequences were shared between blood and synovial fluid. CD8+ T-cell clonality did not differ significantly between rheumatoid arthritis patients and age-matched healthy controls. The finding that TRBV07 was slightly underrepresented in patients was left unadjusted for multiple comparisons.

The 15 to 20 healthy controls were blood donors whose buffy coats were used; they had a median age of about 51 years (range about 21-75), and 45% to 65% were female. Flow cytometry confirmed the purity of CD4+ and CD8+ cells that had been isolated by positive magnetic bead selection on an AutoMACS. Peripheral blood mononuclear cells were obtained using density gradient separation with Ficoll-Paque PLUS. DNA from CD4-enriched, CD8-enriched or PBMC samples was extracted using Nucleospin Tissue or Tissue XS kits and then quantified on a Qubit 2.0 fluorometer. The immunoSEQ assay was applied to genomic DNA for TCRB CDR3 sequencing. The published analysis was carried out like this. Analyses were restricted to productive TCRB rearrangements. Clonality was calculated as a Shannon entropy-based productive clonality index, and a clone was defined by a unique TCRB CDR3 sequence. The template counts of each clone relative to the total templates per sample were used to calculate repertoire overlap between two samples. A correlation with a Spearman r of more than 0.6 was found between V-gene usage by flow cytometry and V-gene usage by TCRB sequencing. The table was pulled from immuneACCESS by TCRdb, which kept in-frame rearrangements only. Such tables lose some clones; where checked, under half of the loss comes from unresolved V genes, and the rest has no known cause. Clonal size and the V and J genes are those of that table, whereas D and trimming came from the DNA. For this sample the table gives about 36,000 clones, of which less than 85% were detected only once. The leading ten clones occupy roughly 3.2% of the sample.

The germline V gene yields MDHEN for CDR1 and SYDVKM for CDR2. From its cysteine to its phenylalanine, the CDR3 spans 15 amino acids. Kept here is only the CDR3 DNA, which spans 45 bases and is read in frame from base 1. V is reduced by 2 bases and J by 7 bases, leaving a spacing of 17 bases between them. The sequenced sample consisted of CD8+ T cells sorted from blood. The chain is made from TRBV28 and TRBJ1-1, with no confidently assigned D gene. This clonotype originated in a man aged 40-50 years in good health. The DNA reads TGTGCCAGCAGTTTAGGCGCAACATCCAAAGGTGAAGCTTTCTTT. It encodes CASSLGATSKGEAFF.